The source of this TCR beta chain is a study of PD-1 blockade in classical Hodgkin lymphoma. Looking at the study overall: Nivolumab dosing for patients was 3 mg/kg, administered intravenously every 2 weeks. General observations from the study: Whereas CD4+ TCR diversity had risen significantly by C4D1, CD8+ TCR diversity had not. Baseline TCR diversity was reportedly lower in newly diagnosed patients than healthy donors.

There was relapse after autologous stem cell transplantation in every patient, and there was variation in brentuximab vedotin exposure. Comments on this clone: Its antigen is unidentified.

Germline CDR1 and CDR2: SNHLY and FYNNEI. Trimming removed 6 bases at V and 4 bases at J, with 10 bases between. The CDR3 totals 13 residues. Assay: immunoSEQ multiplex PCR; the TCRdb copy retains only in-frame clones and omits some. The sample yields about 84,000 clones, around 86% seen once. The source was peripheral blood mononuclear cells (PBMCs), collected at baseline. This receptor was taken from a human donor with classical Hodgkin lymphoma. This chain links TRBV2 with TRBJ1-3, with D tentatively TRBD1 (5 bases). The CDR3 here is CASRGDRGNTIYF. DNA for the CDR3: TGTGCCAGCAGGGGGGACCGAGGAAACACCATATATTTT.